This is a list of T cell receptor beta chains from one sample in a study of beta chain features in type 1 diabetes. The data were produced by immunoSEQ multiplex PCR, yet TCRdb's version contains in-frame clones alone and is incomplete. The repertoire includes 500,000 to 850,000 clones, over 12% of them detected once, and 0.035% to 0.045% sits in the top ten. Sequencing was done on a sample of naive CD4+ T cells from blood. These receptor sequences come from a man aged 18 to 29 with type 1 diabetes. The CDR3 runs from the conserved cysteine through the conserved F or W. A D gene is named only where the DNA matches it firmly. Size values are once, few and many counts, or a class for expanded clones, and some rows have none.

D | size | J | V | CDR3 | DNA
TRBD1 | NA | TRBJ1-3 | TRBV6-5 | CASSYLRGQDGNTIYF | TGTGCCAGCAGTTACCTCAGGGGGCAAGATGGAAACACCATATATTTT
NA | NA | TRBJ2-3 | TRBV30 | CAWSVYLAGTDTQYF | TGTGCCTGGAGTGTCTACCTAGCCGGCACAGATACGCAGTATTTT
NA | few | TRBJ2-3 | TRBV30 | CAWSRGRTDTQYF | TGTGCCTGGAGTCGGGGGCGCACAGATACGCAGTATTTT
TRBD1 | NA | TRBJ1-1 | TRBV5-6 | CASSNGQVEAFF | TGTGCCAGCAGCAATGGACAGGTTGAAGCTTTCTTT
NA | NA | TRBJ2-7 | TRBV5-1 | CASSSVDVPTGEQYF | TGCGCCAGCAGCTCCGTCGATGTCCCGACAGGCGAGCAGTACTTC
NA | few | TRBJ2-1 | TRBV5-1 | CASSPQAHHNEQFF | TGCGCCAGCAGCCCACAGGCCCACCACAATGAGCAGTTCTTC
NA | NA | TRBJ1-1 | TRBV4-3 | CASSQEWGGTEAFF | TGCGCCAGCAGCCAAGAGTGGGGGGGGACTGAAGCTTTCTTT
NA | few | TRBJ2-2 | TRBV9 | CASSPHGSQPGELFF | TGTGCCAGCAGCCCACACGGATCCCAACCCGGGGAGCTGTTTTTT
TRBD1 | few | TRBJ2-1 | TRBV5-1 | CASSPIGTGGYNEQFF | TGCGCCAGCAGCCCGATCGGGACAGGGGGTTACAATGAGCAGTTCTTC
NA | NA | TRBJ1-1 | TRBV5-6 | CASRWANTEAFF | TGTGCCAGCAGGTGGGCCAACACTGAAGCTTTCTTT
TRBD2 | NA | TRBJ2-1 | TRBV7-9 | CASSLRRGFNEQFF | TGTGCCAGCAGCTTAAGGCGGGGGTTCAATGAGCAGTTCTTC
TRBD1 | NA | TRBJ2-7 | TRBV28 | CASSSPGQPAYEQYF | TGTGCCAGCAGTTCGCCGGGACAGCCAGCCTACGAGCAGTACTTC
NA | NA | TRBJ2-3 | TRBV29-1 | CSVAPSTADTQYF | TGCAGCGTTGCCCCGTCTACAGCAGATACGCAGTATTTT
NA | once | TRBJ1-1 | TRBV7-3 | CASSPYGETEAFF | TGTGCCAGCAGCCCCTACGGGGAGACTGAAGCTTTCTTT
TRBD1 | few | TRBJ2-7 | TRBV4-2 | CASSQAWTGYSSYEQYF | TGTGCCAGCAGCCAAGCATGGACAGGCTACAGCTCCTACGAGCAGTACTTC
NA | few | TRBJ2-5 | TRBV7-9 | CASSLAVETQYF | TGTGCCAGCAGCTTAGCCGTCGAGACCCAGTACTTC
TRBD1 | NA | TRBJ1-5 | TRBV30 | CAWSVLGQGNQPQHF | TGTGCCTGGAGTGTACTGGGACAGGGAAATCAGCCCCAGCATTTT
NA | NA | TRBJ2-1 | TRBV5-1 | CASSPLVGSQTGFF | TGCGCCAGCAGCCCCCTAGTTGGCTCCCAAACAGGGTTCTTC
TRBD1 | few | TRBJ2-1 | TRBV7-2 | CASSSEGAFEQFF | TGTGCCAGCAGCTCCGAGGGGGCGTTTGAGCAGTTCTTC
NA | few | TRBJ2-1 | TRBV15 | CATGGRGAYNEQFF | TGTGCCACCGGCGGCAGGGGAGCCTACAATGAGCAGTTCTTC
NA | NA | TRBJ2-5 | TRBV10-3 | CAISEPIGLGRKETQYF | TGTGCCATCAGCGAACCCATAGGCCTCGGGCGTAAAGAGACCCAGTACTTC
TRBD2 | few | TRBJ2-7 | TRBV6-1 | CASSEGLAGSYEQYF | TGTGCCAGCAGTGAAGGACTAGCGGGGTCCTACGAGCAGTACTTC
NA | few | TRBJ1-5 | TRBV7-9 | CASSLEWGGKGNQPQHF | TGTGCCAGCAGTTTAGAGTGGGGCGGCAAGGGCAATCAGCCCCAGCATTTT
NA | NA | TRBJ2-3 | TRBV4-1 | CASSQGGSGKPSTDTQYF | TGCGCCAGCAGCCAAGGGGGTAGCGGTAAGCCTAGCACAGATACGCAGTATTTT
NA | few | TRBJ1-4 | TRBV30 | CAWSLSGVGEKLFF | TGTGCCTGGAGTTTATCTGGAGTAGGGGAAAAACTGTTTTTT
NA | few | TRBJ2-7 | TRBV30 | CAWSSQGAEQYF | TGTGCCTGGAGCAGTCAGGGAGCCGAGCAGTACTTC
NA | NA | TRBJ2-6 | TRBV7-9 | CASSSTLVSGANVLTF | TGTGCCAGCAGTTCCACTCTGGTCTCTGGGGCCAACGTCCTGACTTTC
TRBD2 | NA | TRBJ2-1 | TRBV5-1 | CASSLTSGSDEQFF | TGCGCCAGCAGCTTGACTAGCGGGAGTGATGAGCAGTTCTTC
NA | NA | TRBJ2-7 | TRBV21-1 | CASSKPGAGDSYEQYF | TGTGCCAGCAGCAAACCGGGGGCTGGGGACTCCTACGAGCAGTACTTC
NA | few | TRBJ1-1 | TRBV25-1 | CASSVALVPTEAFF | TGTGCCAGCAGTGTGGCCCTTGTTCCCACTGAAGCTTTCTTT
TRBD1 | few | TRBJ1-4 | TRBV30 | CAWSQGAGEKLFF | TGTGCCTGGAGTCAGGGGGCAGGTGAAAAACTGTTTTTT
TRBD2 | few | TRBJ2-7 | TRBV19 | CASSTSGTTYEQYF | TGTGCCAGTAGTACATCCGGGACTACCTACGAGCAGTACTTC
TRBD1 | few | TRBJ1-3 | TRBV7-2 | CASSFGTVRSGNTIYF | TGTGCCAGCAGCTTCGGGACAGTCCGCTCTGGAAACACCATATATTTT
TRBD1 | few | TRBJ2-6 | TRBV18 | CASSLRTGQDNGANVLTF | TGTGCCAGCTCACTACGGACAGGGCAGGATAACGGGGCCAACGTCCTGACTTTC
TRBD1 | NA | TRBJ1-1 | TRBV5-4 | CASSLGTGGTEAFF | TGTGCCAGCAGCCTAGGGACAGGGGGCACTGAAGCTTTCTTT
TRBD1 | NA | TRBJ2-7 | TRBV7-9 | CASSLRDRGPYEQYF | TGTGCCAGCAGCCTCCGGGACAGGGGTCCCTACGAGCAGTACTTC
NA | NA | TRBJ2-6 | TRBV28 | CASRDGASGANVLTF | TGTGCCAGCAGGGACGGGGCATCTGGGGCCAACGTCCTGACTTTC
TRBD2 | NA | TRBJ2-5 | TRBV7-2 | CASSFSGGRPLQETQYF | TGTGCCAGCAGCTTTAGCGGGGGGCGCCCTTTACAAGAGACCCAGTACTTC
NA | few | TRBJ1-1 | TRBV27 | CASTGNTEAFF | TGTGCCAGCACCGGGAACACTGAAGCTTTCTTT
TRBD1 | few | TRBJ2-7 | TRBV30 | CAWTDRNYEQYF | TGTGCCTGGACGGACAGGAACTACGAGCAGTACTTC
NA | NA | TRBJ1-2 | TRBV9 | CASSKRDKTNYGYTF | TGTGCCAGCAGCAAACGGGACAAAACGAACTATGGCTACACCTTC
TRBD1 | NA | TRBJ2-7 | TRBV29-1 | CSVALQGFSYEQYF | TGCAGCGTTGCATTACAGGGGTTCTCCTACGAGCAGTACTTC
NA | NA | TRBJ2-7 | TRBV21-1 | CASPKRICSYEQYF | TGTGCCAGCCCCAAGAGGATCTGCTCCTACGAGCAGTACTTC
TRBD2 | few | TRBJ2-1 | TRBV6-5 | CASSYSSGALYNEQFF | TGTGCCAGCAGTTACTCTAGCGGGGCCTTGTACAATGAGCAGTTCTTC
NA | few | TRBJ1-3 | TRBV16 | CASSQYRLLHGNTIYF | TGTGCCAGCAGCCAATACAGACTCCTGCATGGAAACACCATATATTTT
TRBD1 | NA | TRBJ1-5 | TRBV4-1 | CASSQGVRGLQPQHF | TGCGCCAGCAGCCAAGGCGTGAGGGGGCTTCAGCCCCAGCATTTT
NA | few | TRBJ2-6 | TRBV6-5 | CASSYSRSAGANVLTF | TGTGCCAGCAGTTATTCTAGATCTGCTGGGGCCAACGTCCTGACTTTC
NA | NA | TRBJ2-3 | TRBV19 | CASTDPTDTQYF | TGTGCCAGTACCGATCCCACAGATACGCAGTATTTT
NA | few | TRBJ2-2 | TRBV2 | CASTSPGELFF | TGTGCCAGCACCTCCCCCGGGGAGCTGTTTTTT
NA | NA | TRBJ2-7 | TRBV30 | CAWSLGQQYF | TGTGCCTGGAGTTTGGGACAGCAGTACTTC
TRBD1 | few | TRBJ2-1 | TRBV29-1 | CSVDRGIGEQFF | TGCAGCGTAGACAGGGGAATCGGTGAGCAGTTCTTC
NA | NA | TRBJ1-2 | TRBV19 | CASSIRQRYGYTF | TGTGCCAGTAGTATACGGCAGCGGTATGGCTACACCTTC
TRBD2 | NA | TRBJ2-7 | TRBV30 | CAWSVAGFSYEQYF | TGTGCCTGGAGTGTAGCGGGGTTCTCCTACGAGCAGTACTTC
NA | NA | TRBJ2-3 | TRBV5-1 | CASSLGTSTDTQYF | TGCGCCAGCAGCCTCGGAACTAGCACAGATACGCAGTATTTT
TRBD2 | few | TRBJ2-5 | TRBV7-2 | CASSFQRGSETQYF | TGTGCCAGCAGCTTTCAGCGGGGCTCAGAGACCCAGTACTTC
TRBD1 | NA | TRBJ2-3 | TRBV5-1 | CASREGQGISTDTQYF | TGCGCCAGCAGAGAGGGACAGGGAATTAGCACAGATACGCAGTATTTT
NA | few | TRBJ2-7 | TRBV30 | CAWSGQIYEQYF | TGTGCCTGGAGTGGACAAATCTACGAGCAGTACTTC